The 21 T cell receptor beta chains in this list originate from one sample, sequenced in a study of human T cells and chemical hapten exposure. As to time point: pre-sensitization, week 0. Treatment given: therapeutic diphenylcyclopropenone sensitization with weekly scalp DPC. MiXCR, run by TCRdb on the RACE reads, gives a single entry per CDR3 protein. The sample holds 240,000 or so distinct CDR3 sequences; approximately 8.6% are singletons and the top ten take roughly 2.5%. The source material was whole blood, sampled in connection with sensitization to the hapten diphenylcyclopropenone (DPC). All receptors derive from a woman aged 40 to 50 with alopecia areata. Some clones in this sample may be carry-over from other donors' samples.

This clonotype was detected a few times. CDR3 protein: CSARDPSGSSYEQYF. CDR3 DNA sequence: TGCAGTGCTAGAGATCCTAGCGGGAGCTCCTACGAGCAGTACTTC. The chain recombines TRBV20-1 with TRBJ2-7, with 10 bases lining up with TRBD2. The CDR3 is 15 amino acids. The trim removed 0 bases at V and 0 bases at J, leaving 2 bases unmatched. Germline V CDR1 and CDR2: DFQATT, SNEGSKA (reference sequence).

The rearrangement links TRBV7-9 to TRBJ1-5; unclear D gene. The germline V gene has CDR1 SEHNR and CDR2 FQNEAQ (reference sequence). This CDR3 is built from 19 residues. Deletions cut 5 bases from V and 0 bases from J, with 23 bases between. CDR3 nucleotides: TGTGCCAGCAGCATAGGTATACTAGCGGGTCCCTATAGCAATCAGCCCCAGCATTTT. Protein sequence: CASSIGILAGPYSNQPQHF.

CDR3 protein: CASRGLAGYEQFF. Written as DNA, the CDR3 is TGTGCCAGCAGGGGACTAGCTGGCTATGAGCAGTTCTTC. The V and J genes are TRBV28 and TRBJ2-1; the match to TRBD2 covers 9 bases. The CDR3 runs to 13 residues. V dropped 6 bases and J dropped 8; count of bases not matched to a gene: 5. Germline V gives CDR1 MDHEN, CDR2 SYDVKM.

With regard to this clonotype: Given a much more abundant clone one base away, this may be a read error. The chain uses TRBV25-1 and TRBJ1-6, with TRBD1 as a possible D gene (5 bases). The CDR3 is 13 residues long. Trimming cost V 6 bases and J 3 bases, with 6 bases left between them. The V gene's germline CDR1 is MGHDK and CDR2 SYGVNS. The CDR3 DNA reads TGTGCCAGCAGACAGGACTATAATTCACCCCTCCACTTT. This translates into CASRQDYNSPLHF.

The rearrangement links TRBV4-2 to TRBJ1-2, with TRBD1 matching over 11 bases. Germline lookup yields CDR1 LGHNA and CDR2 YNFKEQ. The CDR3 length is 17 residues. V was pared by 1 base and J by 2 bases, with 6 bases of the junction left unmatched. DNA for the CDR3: TGTGCCAGCAGCCAAGCTCACCGGGACAGGGGGAACTATGGCTACACCTTC. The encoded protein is CASSQAHRDRGNYGYTF.

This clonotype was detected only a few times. CDR3 nucleotide sequence: TGTGCCAGCTCACCACTTGGGGGACAGAAAGGTTCACCCCTCCACTTT. Protein product: CASSPLGGQKGSPLHF. The rearrangement joins TRBV18 to TRBJ1-6; 7 bases fit TRBD1. The V gene's germline CDR1 is KGHSH and CDR2 LQKENI. There are 16 residues in the CDR3. Trimming removed 1 base from V and 9 bases from J; junction bases left unmatched: 9.

The DNA of the CDR3 is TGTGCCAGCAGTCCTAGGACTAGGGAAGAGACCCAGTACTTC. Its protein product is CASSPRTREETQYF. The chain employs TRBV12-3 or TRBV12-4 and TRBJ2-5, with TRBD2 matching over 7 bases. The CDR3 contains 14 residues. With 5 bases clipped from V and 3 bases from J, the junction kept 6 bases outside the gene matches.

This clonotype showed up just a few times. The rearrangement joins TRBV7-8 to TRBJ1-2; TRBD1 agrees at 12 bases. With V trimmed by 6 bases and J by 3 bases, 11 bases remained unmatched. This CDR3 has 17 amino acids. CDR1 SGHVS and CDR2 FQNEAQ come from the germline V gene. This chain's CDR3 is CASSYASGQGAYYGYTF. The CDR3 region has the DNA TGTGCCAGCAGTTATGCTTCGGGACAGGGGGCATACTATGGCTACACCTTC.

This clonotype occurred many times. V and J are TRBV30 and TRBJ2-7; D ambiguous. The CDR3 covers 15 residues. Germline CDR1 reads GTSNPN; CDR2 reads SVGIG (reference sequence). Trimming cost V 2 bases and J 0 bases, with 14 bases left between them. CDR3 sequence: CAWSPTSSFSYEQYF. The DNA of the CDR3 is TGTGCCTGGAGTCCCACATCGAGTTTCTCCTACGAGCAGTACTTC.

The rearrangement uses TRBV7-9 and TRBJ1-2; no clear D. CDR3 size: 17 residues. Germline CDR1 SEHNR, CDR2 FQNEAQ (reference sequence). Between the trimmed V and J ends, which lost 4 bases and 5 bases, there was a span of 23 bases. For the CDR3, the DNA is TGTGCCAGCAGCTCCCCCCCGCCTGTAAAGCGGGATTATGGCTACACCTTC. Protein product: CASSSPPPVKRDYGYTF.

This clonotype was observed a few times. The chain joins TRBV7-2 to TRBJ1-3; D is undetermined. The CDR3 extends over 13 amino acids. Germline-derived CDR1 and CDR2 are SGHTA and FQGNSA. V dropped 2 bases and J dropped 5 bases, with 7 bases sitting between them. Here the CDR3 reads CASSLSSRNTIYF. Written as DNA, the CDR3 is TGTGCCAGCAGCTTAAGTTCTCGAAACACCATATATTTT.

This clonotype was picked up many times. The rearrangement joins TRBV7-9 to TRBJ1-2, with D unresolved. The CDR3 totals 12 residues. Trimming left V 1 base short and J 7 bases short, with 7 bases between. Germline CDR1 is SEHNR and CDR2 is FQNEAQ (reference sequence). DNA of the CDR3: TGTGCCAGCAGCTTAGATGGGAGTGGCTACACCTTC. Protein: CASSLDGSGYTF.

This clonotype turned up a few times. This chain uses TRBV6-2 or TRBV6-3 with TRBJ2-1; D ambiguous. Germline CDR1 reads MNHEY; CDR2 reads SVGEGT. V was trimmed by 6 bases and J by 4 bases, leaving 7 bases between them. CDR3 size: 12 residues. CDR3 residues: CASSGVYNEQFF. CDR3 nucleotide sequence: TGTGCCAGCAGCGGAGTTTACAATGAGCAGTTCTTC.

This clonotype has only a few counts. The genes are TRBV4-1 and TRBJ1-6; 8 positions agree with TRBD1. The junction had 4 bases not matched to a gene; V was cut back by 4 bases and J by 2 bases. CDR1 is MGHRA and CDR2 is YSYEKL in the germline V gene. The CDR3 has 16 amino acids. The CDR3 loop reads CASSLSGQAYNSPLHF. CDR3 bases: TGCGCCAGCAGCCTGTCGGGACAGGCCTATAATTCACCCCTCCACTTT.

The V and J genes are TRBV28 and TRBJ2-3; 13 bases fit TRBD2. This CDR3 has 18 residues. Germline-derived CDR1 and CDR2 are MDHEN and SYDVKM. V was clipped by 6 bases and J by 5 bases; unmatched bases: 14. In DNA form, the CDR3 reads TGTGCCAGCAGCCCCTGGCGGACTAGCGGGAGCCAAGGAGATACGCAGTATTTT. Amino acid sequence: CASSPWRTSGSQGDTQYF. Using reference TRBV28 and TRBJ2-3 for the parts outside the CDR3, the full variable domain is DVKVTQSSRYLVKRTGEKVFLECVQDMDHENMFWYRQDPGLGLRLIYFSYDVKMKEKGDIPEGYSVSREKKERFSLILESASTNQTSMYLCASSPWRTSGSQGDTQYFGPGTRLTVL.

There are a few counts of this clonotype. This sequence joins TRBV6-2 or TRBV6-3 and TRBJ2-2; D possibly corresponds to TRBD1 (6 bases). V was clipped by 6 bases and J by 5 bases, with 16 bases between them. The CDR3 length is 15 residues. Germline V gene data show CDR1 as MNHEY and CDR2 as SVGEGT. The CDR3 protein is CASSLQGETTGELFF. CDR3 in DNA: TGTGCCAGCAGCCTACAGGGTGAGACAACCGGGGAGCTGTTTTTT.

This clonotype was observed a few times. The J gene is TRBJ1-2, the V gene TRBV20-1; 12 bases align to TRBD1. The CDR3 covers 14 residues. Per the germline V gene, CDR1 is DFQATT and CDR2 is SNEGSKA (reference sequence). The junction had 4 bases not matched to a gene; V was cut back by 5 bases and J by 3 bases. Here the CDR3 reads CSAPGQGADYGYTF. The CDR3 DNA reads TGCAGTGCTCCGGGACAGGGGGCGGACTATGGCTACACCTTC.

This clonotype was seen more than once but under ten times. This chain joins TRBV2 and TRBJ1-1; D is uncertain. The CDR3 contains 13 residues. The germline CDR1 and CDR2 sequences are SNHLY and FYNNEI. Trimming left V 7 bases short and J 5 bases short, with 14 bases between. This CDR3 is CASTDWSSTEAFF. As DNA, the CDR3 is TGTGCCAGCACTGACTGGTCTTCGACTGAAGCTTTCTTT. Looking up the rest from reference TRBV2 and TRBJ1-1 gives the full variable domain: EPEVTQTPSHQVTQMGQEVILRCVPISNHLYFYWYRQILGQKVEFLVSFYNNEISEKSEIFDDQFSVERPDGSNFTLKIRSTKLEDSAMYFCASTDWSSTEAFFGQGTRLTVV.

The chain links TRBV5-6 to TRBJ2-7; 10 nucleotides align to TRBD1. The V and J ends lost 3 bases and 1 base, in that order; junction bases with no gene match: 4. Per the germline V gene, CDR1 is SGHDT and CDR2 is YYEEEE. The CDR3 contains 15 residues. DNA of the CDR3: TGTGCCAGCAGCTCCGGGACAGGGGTTTCCTACGAGCAGTACTTC. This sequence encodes CASSSGTGVSYEQYF.

As DNA, the CDR3 is TGTGCCAGCAGTTTTTTACCTCCGGGCGAAAAACTGTTTTTT. It codes for CASSFLPPGEKLFF. The genes are TRBV27 and TRBJ1-4; no definite D call. The CDR3 contains 14 residues. Between the trimmed V and J ends, which lost 3 bases and 8 bases, there was a span of 13 bases. CDR1 and CDR2 (germline): MNHEY, SMNVEV (reference sequence).

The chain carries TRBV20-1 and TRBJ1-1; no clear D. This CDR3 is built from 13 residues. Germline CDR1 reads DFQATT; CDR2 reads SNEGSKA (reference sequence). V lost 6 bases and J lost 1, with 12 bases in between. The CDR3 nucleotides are TGCAGTGCGCACCCAGGCTCGAACACTGAAGCTTTCTTT. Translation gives CSAHPGSNTEAFF.